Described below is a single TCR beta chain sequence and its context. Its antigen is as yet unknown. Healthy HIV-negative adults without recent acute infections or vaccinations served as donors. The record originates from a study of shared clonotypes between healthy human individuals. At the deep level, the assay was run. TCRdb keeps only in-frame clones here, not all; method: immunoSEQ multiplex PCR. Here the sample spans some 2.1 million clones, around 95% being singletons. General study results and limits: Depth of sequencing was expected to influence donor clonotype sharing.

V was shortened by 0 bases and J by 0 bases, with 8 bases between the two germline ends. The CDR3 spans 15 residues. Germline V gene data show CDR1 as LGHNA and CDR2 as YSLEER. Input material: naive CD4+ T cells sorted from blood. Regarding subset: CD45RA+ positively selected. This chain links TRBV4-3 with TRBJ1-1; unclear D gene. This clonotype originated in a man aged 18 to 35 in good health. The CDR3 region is CASSQDLQVNTEAFF. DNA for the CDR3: TGCGCCAGCAGCCAAGATCTTCAGGTGAACACTGAAGCTTTCTTT.